The entry below describes one T cell receptor (delta chain). This receptor's antigen is unknown. TCRdb has a much larger clone's protein, which differs at residue 9 from the translation of this DNA, likely because of a read error; what is shown is the protein translated from the DNA. Genomic DNA from peripheral blood mononuclear cells isolated from patients and controls was used for TCR sequencing. As controls, around 23 healthy adult blood donors (median age 64 years; some 12 males and roughly 11 females) were included and were matched to patients for age and sex. The record originates from a study of gamma delta lymphoproliferative disorders and STAT genes (dated by TCRdb to the late 2010s). As for the study more broadly: The LymphoTrack Dx TCRG Assay was used to build gamma-chain libraries from a minimum of 50 ng of genomic DNA. The study profiled TCR gamma and delta CDR3 repertoires by deep sequencing in Tgammadelta lymphoproliferative disease patients and healthy controls, within a larger immunophenotypic and STAT-mutation study. A couple of gamma-chain samples and all delta-chain samples were sequenced twice to confirm results. Because no corresponding Invivoscribe delta assay was available, delta-chain libraries were prepared according to the EuroClonality-NGS working group standard operating procedure.

The paper as a whole reports these results and caveats: According to the authors, NGS specificity may be reduced at low frequencies, so whether leukemic clones are public or private needs confirmation. When whole repertoires were clustered, patient gamma repertoires were grouped separately from healthy controls, whereas no separation between groups was observed for delta repertoires. Control T cells were likely spread across varied maturation stages, whereas leukemic cells were skewed toward terminal effectors, which potentially limits comparisons between patients and controls. Nearly all major gamma and delta clonotypes of patients were found to be public, being shared with at least one healthy donor, and only a couple of gamma clonotypes were found to be private to disease.

From cysteine to phenylalanine, the CDR3 is 23 amino acids long. The only DNA kept is the CDR3, 69 bases in frame from the first base. CDR1 and CDR2 were assigned from the germline V gene as TSWWSYY and QGS. V is pruned by 2 bases and J by 6 bases, leaving 23 bases of the junction without a gene match. Both library methods used multiplex PCR with primers targeting conserved V and J regions of the TCR genes. The amplicons were purified, pooled and then sequenced on an Illumina MiSeq platform. The authors' pipeline ran thus. V(D)J alignment, clonotype assembly and translation were handled by MiXCR, while functionality assessment and CDR3 repertoire analyses were done with VDJtools. The IMGT definition of CDR3 was applied, and only productive sequences using functional genes were analyzed, with ORF genes and pseudogenes left out. Identical amino acid CDR3s of major clonotypes (frequency >=5%) were searched for across all patients and controls using a custom Python script. To compare clonotype frequencies between patients and controls, a one-sided non-parametric Wilcoxon test was applied. TCRdb recomputed clones from the public reads with CATT; identical DNA rows were then combined. For this entry, the V and J calls and clone size follow TCRdb and not the study's own pipeline. In all, the sample holds about 1,200 delta-chain clones, and about 1.5% of those were seen once. The ten largest account for approximately 41% of the sample.

The receptor comes from a human donor in good health. The V and J genes are TRDV1 and TRDJ3; 9 junctional bases match TRDD3. Material for sequencing was blood. DNA sequence: TGTGCTCTTGGGGAAATTCTTCCTGGGAGGGCTGGGGGATTCCCCACGGACACCCGACAGATGTTTTTC. Its protein product is CALGEILPGRAGGFPTDTRQMFF.